This T cell receptor (beta chain) was captured in a study of spatial heterogeneity in lung cancer. Across the whole study: Sequence detection consistently recorded a greater number of beta-chain than alpha-chain sequences. More than eight raw reads, on average, carried each unique TCR and UMI combination.

Trimming shortened V by 2 bases and J by 4 bases, and 12 bases separated the two germline ends. The CDR3 contains 14 residues. The germline CDR1 and CDR2 sequences are MNHNY and SVGAGI (reference sequence). Documented time point: sample taken at primary tumor resection. Frozen PBMC, nontumor lung or tumor provided whole RNA, which was sequenced unsorted. Donors were around 70 untreated early-stage non-small cell lung cancer patients. The study tagged each TCR cDNA molecule with a unique molecular identifier. TCRdb independently ran MiXCR on the 5' RACE reads; one entry per CDR3 protein. The data show roughly 80,000 distinct CDR3 sequences, with roughly 13% seen just once and 4.6% held by the top ten.

The chain is built from TRBV6-6 and TRBJ2-7; D uncertain. The sequence came from a male donor with early-stage non-small cell lung cancer. Sequenced here: PBMCs, sampled at surgery. CDR3 in amino acids: CASSYRVAPYEQYF. CDR3 in DNA: TGTGCCAGCAGTTACAGGGTAGCCCCTTACGAGCAGTACTTC.